This T cell receptor beta chain emerged from a study of blood T cell repertoires in COVID-19 (dated by TCRdb to the early 2020s). Describing the broader study: The collaborator samples originated in the United States, Italy and Spain and spanned the acute and convalescent phases of COVID-19. The material from the prospective study consisted of cDNA or gDNA derived from T cells, B-cell-depleted T cells, or PBMCs. Subjects who had been exposed to COVID-19, were actively infected with it, or had recovered from it provided the deeply sampled blood TCRbeta repertoires that made up the dataset. The repertoires were released in a freely available public database intended as a resource for research on the immune response to SARS-CoV-2. The samples were drawn from the first 160 participants of the ongoing ImmuneRACE study and from 950 to 1,500 subjects provided by 6 global collaborators. Nearly every sample came with metadata listing a de-identified subject ID, COVID-19 status, age in years and sex. Where HLA class I and class II types were available, the types were taken from metadata supplied by the sample provider, not from assay-based typing.

TCRbeta CDR3 regions were amplified from genomic DNA by means of the immunoSEQ Assay, a bias-controlled multiplex PCR. The published analysis was carried out like this. Nucleated cell counts per sample were estimated from amplification of reference gene primers within the assay. Sequence reads were collapsed and filtered to measure the absolute abundance of every unique TCRbeta CDR3 rearrangement. For each sample, productive Simpson clonality was calculated by taking the square root of Simpson's diversity index across productive rearrangements. TCRdb took over this immuneACCESS table, retaining in-frame rearrangements with V and J assigned. Such tables are incomplete; in checked studies, under half of the missing clones stem from an unresolved V gene, and the remainder is unexplained. V and J calls plus clone size are reproduced from that table; the DNA served to infer D and trimming. This sample is represented by about 56,000 clones; about 90% of them were singletons. More than 15% of the sample is taken by the ten largest.

A remark on this clone: Its binding antigen is unknown. Base qualities are not at hand, and no much larger clone is one base apart.

CDR1 is given as MNHEY and CDR2 as SVGAGI, both from the germline V gene. V and J lose 6 bases and 0 bases, and a span of 12 bases separates them. From its cysteine to its phenylalanine, the CDR3 spans 15 amino acids. The DNA shown is the 45-base CDR3, in frame from base 1. Broad study findings and their caveats: The amount of clinical and demographic metadata varied by source and participant and was provided uncurated.

Collaborating institutions collected whole blood in K2EDTA tubes following their own protocols. For TCRbeta analysis, collaborator samples were shipped as frozen whole blood, as isolated PBMCs, or as DNA extracted from either sample type. Input material: peripheral blood. The rearrangement joined TRBV6-5 to TRBJ1-3; a tentative D call is TRBD1 (6 bases match). The source is a human donor in a cohort sampled during active COVID-19. The CDR3 reads CASRLGQLSGNTIYF. The nucleotide sequence is given as TGTGCCAGCAGGCTTGGACAGCTCTCTGGAAACACCATATATTTT.